Listed here is a single TCR beta chain. Its target is not known. The data derive from a study of T cell responses to AZD1222 COVID-19 vaccine. General observations from the study: CD4 TCRs linked to vaccination spanned spike, dominating at 160-218 and 743-854. Increased Spike-specific TCR breadth and depth were observed after two AZD1222 doses. In a largely white British group with more females than males, clonal diversity was possibly underestimated.

Assay: immunoSEQ multiplex PCR; the TCRdb copy retains only in-frame clones and omits some. The repertoire holds fewer than 140,000 clones, almost 90% seen once, with around 5% in the top ten. Germline V lookup: CDR1 MNHEY, CDR2 SVGAGI. Trimming removed 5 bases from V and 5 bases from J, with 12 bases in between. The CDR3 loop spans 13 amino acids. This TCR was recovered from an adult in good health. Specimen: peripheral blood, collected on day 0 of AZD1222 vaccination. This chain joins TRBV6-5 and TRBJ1-1; D perhaps matches TRBD1 (6 bases). The CDR3 sequence: CASSLGRGTEAFF. As DNA, the CDR3 is TGTGCCAGCAGTCTGGGAAGGGGGACTGAAGCTTTCTTT.